One sample yielded the 10 T cell receptor beta chains listed below, sequenced in a study of blood T cell repertoires in COVID-19. Produced via immunoSEQ multiplex PCR; TCRdb's table is partial and in-frame only. The repertoire includes roughly 200,000 clones, approximately 89% of them detected once, and 2% to 2.5% sits in the top ten. The sample taken for sequencing was PBMCs or T cells enriched from blood (not recorded which). The source is a middle-aged woman with acute COVID-19.

This chain uses TRBV10-3 with TRBJ2-7, with 7 bases identical to TRBD1. Germline values: CDR1 ENHRY, CDR2 SYGVKD. The CDR3 has 14 amino acids. The V segment lost 10 bases and the J segment 1 base; nucleotides outside the gene matches: 10. The CDR3 is CATRLTGNSYEQYF. CDR3 DNA: TGTGCCACTCGCTTGACAGGGAATTCCTACGAGCAGTACTTC.

V is TRBV28 and J is TRBJ2-7, with TRBD2 identical over 7 bases. Per germline, CDR1 MDHEN and CDR2 SYDVKM. CDR3 length equals 13 residues. Trimming removed 6 bases from V and 6 bases from J; junction bases left unmatched: 8. The CDR3 spells CASSRGGGREQYF. The CDR3 nucleotides are TGTGCCAGCAGCCGCGGCGGGGGACGCGAGCAGTACTTC.

The rearrangement uses TRBV20-1 and TRBJ1-2; a weak D match, TRBD1 (6 bases). The V gene's germline CDR1 is DFQATT and CDR2 SNEGSKA (reference sequence). This CDR3 comprises 11 residues. The CDR3 sequence: CSLQGLGGYTF. The CDR3 DNA reads TGCAGCCTACAGGGTTTGGGTGGCTACACCTTC.

This rearrangement joins TRBV28 to TRBJ1-3, with 8 nucleotides matching TRBD1. From germline, CDR1 is MDHEN and CDR2 SYDVKM. The junction had 3 bases not matched to a gene; V was cut back by 5 bases and J by 0 bases. The CDR3 extends over 15 amino acids. CDR3 residues: CASSRQGNSGNTIYF. For the CDR3, the DNA is TGTGCCAGCAGTCGACAGGGGAACTCTGGAAACACCATATATTTT.

The rearrangement joins TRBV30 to TRBJ1-1; maybe TRBD1 (5 bases). CDR1 is GTSNPN and CDR2 is SVGIG in the germline V gene (reference sequence). V dropped 3 bases and J dropped 0 bases, with 11 bases sitting between them. The CDR3 runs to 14 residues. The CDR3 coding sequence is TGTGCCTGGAGACAGGCGCTCTTGAACACTGAAGCTTTCTTT. Translated: CAWRQALLNTEAFF. Using reference TRBV30 and TRBJ1-1 for the parts outside the CDR3, the full variable domain is SQTIHQWPATLVQPVGSPLSLECTVEGTSNPNLYWYRQAAGRGLQLLFYSVGIGQISSEVPQNLSASRPQDRQFILSSKKLLLSDSGFYLCAWRQALLNTEAFFGQGTRLTVV.

Here the CDR3 DNA reads TGTGCCAGTAGCCACATAGGGGGACGGTTTGAAGCTTTCTTT. Translation: CASSHIGGRFEAFF. This chain uses TRBV19 with TRBJ1-1, with D perhaps TRBD1 (6 bases). Germline-derived CDR1 and CDR2 are LNHDA and SQIVND (reference sequence). The CDR3 has 14 residues. V was clipped by 6 bases and J by 7 bases, with 18 bases between them. Drawing the rest from reference TRBV19 and TRBJ1-1, the complete variable domain is DGGITQSPKYLFRKEGQNVTLSCEQNLNHDAMYWYRQDPGQGLRLIYYSQIVNDFQKGDIAEGYSVSREKKESFPLTVTSAQKNPTAFYLCASSHIGGRFEAFFGQGTRLTVV.

The V gene is TRBV7-6, the J gene TRBJ2-5, with 7 bases that match TRBD2. The germline gives CDR1 SGHVS, CDR2 FNYEAQ. The J segment lost 5 bases and the V segment lost 1 base, leaving 7 bases of the junction unmatched. CDR3 length: 15 residues. The CDR3 bases are TGTGCCAGCAGCTTAGGGGGCGGGGGTTTGGAGACCCAGTACTTC. Translation gives CASSLGGGGLETQYF.

The sample holds one count of this clone. CDR3 region: CASALLTGSYEQYF. CDR3 nucleotide sequence: TGTGCCAGCGCGTTGTTGACAGGGTCCTACGAGCAGTACTTC. The chain uses TRBV2 and TRBJ2-7; 7 positions agree with TRBD1. Unmatched junction bases numbered 8, after V lost 8 bases and J lost 1 base. Per the germline V gene, CDR1 is SNHLY and CDR2 is FYNNEI. CDR3 length: 14 residues.

The chain links TRBV27 to TRBJ2-7; TRBD2 matches at 11 bases. The junction had 7 bases not matched to a gene; V was cut back by 3 bases and J by 6 bases. The CDR3 runs 15 residues. Germline V gene lookup returns CDR1 MNHEY and CDR2 SMNVEV (reference sequence). The CDR3 loop reads CASSFSGRAGGEQYF. The CDR3 DNA is TGTGCCAGCAGTTTTAGCGGGAGGGCCGGTGGCGAGCAGTACTTC.

The chain is built from TRBV4-2 and TRBJ1-2; 9 nucleotides match TRBD1. Germline V lookup: CDR1 LGHNA, CDR2 YNFKEQ. V lost 1 base, J lost 3 bases, and 3 bases stayed unmatched. There are 15 residues in the CDR3. CDR3 bases: TGTGCCAGCAGCCAAGGGGACAGGGAAGACTATGGCTACACCTTC. Residues: CASSQGDREDYGYTF.